This T cell receptor (beta chain) stems from a study of beta chain features in type 1 diabetes. General study results and limits: TCRB CDR3s from Type 1 diabetes patients were moderately but significantly shorter in all four CD4+ subsets. Compared to healthy donors, patients appeared to have naive, central memory and Treg TCRB repertoires that were more alike.

cDNA synthesis used the whole RNA isolate, giving expressed TCRB sequences. Profiling relied on immunoSEQ multiplex PCR, and the TCRdb table lists in-frame clones only, not all of them. The top ten hold roughly 0.015% of the sample, which has around 400,000 clones, approximately 12% seen once. This CDR3 has 16 amino acids. CDR1 SNHLY and CDR2 FYNNEI come from the germline V gene. The V gene lost 0 bases and the J gene lost 6 bases, with 18 bases spanning the gap. Every donor provided one heparinised blood draw, which averaged approximately 100 mL. Populations isolated by sorting all had purity greater than 95%. This clone was seen only a few times. Antigen: not known.

This chain uses TRBV2 with TRBJ2-7, with TRBD2 as a possible D gene (5 bases). What was sequenced was naive CD4+ T cells from blood. The receptor's source is a man aged 18 to 29 in good health. Written as DNA, the CDR3 is TGTGCCAGCAGTGAAGCGCCTCGGAGGCCCGTCGCCGAGCAGTACTTC. Translated, it gives CASSEAPRRPVAEQYF.